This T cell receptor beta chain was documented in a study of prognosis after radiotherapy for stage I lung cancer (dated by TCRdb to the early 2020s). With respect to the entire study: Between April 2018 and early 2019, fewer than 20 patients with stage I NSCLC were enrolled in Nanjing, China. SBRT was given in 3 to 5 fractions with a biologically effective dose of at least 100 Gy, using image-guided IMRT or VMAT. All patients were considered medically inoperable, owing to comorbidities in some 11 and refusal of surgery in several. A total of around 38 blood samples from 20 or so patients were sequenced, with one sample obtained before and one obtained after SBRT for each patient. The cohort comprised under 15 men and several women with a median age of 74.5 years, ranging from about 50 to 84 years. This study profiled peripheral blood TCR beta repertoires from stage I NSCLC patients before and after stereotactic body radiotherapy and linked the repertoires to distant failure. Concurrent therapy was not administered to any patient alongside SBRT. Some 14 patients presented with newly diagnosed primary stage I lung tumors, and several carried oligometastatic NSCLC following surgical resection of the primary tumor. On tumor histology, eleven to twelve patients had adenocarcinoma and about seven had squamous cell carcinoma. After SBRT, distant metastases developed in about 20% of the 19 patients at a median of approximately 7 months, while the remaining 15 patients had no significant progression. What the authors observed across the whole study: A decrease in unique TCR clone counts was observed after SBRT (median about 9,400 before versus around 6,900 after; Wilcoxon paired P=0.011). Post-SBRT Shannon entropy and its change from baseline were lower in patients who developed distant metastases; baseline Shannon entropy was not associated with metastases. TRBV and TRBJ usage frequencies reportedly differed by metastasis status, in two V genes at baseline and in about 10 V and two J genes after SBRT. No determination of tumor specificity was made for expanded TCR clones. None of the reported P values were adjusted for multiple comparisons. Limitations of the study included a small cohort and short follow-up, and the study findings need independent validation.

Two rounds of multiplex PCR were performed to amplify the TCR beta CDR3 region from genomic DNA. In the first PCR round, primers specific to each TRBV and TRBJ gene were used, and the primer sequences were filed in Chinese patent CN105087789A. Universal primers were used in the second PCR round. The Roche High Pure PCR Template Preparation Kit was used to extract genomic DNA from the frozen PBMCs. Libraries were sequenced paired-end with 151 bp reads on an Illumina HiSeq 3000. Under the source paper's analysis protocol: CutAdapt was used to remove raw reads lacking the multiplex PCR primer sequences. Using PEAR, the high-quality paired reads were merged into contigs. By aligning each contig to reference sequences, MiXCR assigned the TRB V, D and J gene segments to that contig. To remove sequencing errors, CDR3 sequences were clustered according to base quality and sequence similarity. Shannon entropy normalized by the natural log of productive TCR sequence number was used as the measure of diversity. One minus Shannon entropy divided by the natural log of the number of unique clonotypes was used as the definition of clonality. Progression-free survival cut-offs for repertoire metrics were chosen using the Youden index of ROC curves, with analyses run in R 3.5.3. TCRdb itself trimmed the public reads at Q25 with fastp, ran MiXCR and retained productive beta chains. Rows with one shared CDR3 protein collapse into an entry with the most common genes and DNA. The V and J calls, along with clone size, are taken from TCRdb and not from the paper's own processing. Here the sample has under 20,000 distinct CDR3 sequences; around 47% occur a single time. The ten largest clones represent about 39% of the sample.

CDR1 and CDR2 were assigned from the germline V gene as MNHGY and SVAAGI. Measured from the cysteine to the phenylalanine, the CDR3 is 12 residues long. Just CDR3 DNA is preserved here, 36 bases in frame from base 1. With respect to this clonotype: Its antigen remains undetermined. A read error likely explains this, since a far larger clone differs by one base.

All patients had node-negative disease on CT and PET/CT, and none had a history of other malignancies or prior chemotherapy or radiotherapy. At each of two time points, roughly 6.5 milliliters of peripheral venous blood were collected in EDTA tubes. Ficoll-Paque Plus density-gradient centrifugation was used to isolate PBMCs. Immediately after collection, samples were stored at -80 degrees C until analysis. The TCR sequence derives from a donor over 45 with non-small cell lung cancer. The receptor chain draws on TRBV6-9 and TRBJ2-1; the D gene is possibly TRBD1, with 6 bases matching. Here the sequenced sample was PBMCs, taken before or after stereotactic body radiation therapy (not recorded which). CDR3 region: CASSAGVNEHFF. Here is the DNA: TGTGCCAGCAGTGCAGGGGTCAATGAGCATTTCTTC.